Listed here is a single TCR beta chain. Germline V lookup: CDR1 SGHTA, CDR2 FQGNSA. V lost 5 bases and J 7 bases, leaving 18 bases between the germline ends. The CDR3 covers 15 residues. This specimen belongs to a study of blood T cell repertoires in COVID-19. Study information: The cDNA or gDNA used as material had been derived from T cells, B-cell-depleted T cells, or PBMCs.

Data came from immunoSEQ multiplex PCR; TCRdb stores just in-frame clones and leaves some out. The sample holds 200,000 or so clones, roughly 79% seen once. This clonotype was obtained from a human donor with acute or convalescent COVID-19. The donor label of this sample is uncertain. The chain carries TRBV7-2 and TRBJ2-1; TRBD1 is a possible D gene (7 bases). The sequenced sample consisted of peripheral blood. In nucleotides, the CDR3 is TGTGCCAGCAGCACGCGACAGGGAGGCGCAAATGAGCAGTTCTTC. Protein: CASSTRQGGANEQFF.